The clone carrying this T cell receptor (beta chain) was seen only once. Sequencing was performed with immunoSEQ multiplex PCR; in TCRdb, only in-frame clones are kept and a portion is missing. The sample has more than 85,000 clones; around four fifths are singletons. The CDR3 consists of 14 residues. Trimming took 4 bases from V and 2 from J; bases not matched to a gene: 5. Looked up from germline, CDR1 is MNHEY and CDR2 is SVGEGT. The data derive from a study of blood T cell repertoires in COVID-19. The sample comprised peripheral blood. This sequence originates from an older man with acute or convalescent COVID-19. This chain joins TRBV6-2 or TRBV6-3 and TRBJ2-7, with 7 bases identical to TRBD1. The CDR3 sequence: CASSFYRGTYEQYF. In DNA, the CDR3 is TGTGCCAGCAGTTTTTACAGGGGAACCTACGAGCAGTACTTC.